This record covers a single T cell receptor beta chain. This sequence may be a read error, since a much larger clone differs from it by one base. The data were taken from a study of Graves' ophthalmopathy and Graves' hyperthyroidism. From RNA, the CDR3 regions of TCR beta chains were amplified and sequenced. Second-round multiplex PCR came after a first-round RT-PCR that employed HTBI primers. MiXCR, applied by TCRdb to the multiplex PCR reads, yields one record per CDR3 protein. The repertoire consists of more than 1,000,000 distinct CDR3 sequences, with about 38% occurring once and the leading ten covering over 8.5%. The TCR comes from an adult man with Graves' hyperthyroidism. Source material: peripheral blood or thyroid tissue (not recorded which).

The CDR3 protein is CAGSDPGTMGEQYF. CDR3 DNA sequence: TGTGCCGGCAGTGACCCCGGGACGATGGGCGAGCAGTACTTC. V is TRBV2 and J is TRBJ2-7; perhaps D is TRBD1 or TRBD2 (5 bases each). Germline CDR1 is SNHLY and CDR2 is FYNNEI. The CDR3 totals 14 residues.